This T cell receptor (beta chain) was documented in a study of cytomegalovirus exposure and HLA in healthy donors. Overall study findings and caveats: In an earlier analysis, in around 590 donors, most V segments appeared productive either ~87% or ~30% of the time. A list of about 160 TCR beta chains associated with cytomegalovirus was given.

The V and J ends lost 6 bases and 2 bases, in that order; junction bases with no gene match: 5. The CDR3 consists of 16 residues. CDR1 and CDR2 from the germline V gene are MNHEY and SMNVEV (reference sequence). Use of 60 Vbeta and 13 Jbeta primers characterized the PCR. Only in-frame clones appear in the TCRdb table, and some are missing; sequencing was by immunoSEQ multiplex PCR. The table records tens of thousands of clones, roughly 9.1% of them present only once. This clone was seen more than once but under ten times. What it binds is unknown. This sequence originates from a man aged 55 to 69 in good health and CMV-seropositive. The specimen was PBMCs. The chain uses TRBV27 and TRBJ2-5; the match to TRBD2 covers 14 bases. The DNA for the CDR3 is TGTGCCAGCAGGAGGACTAGCGGGAGGTATCAAGAGACCCAGTACTTC. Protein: CASRRTSGRYQETQYF.